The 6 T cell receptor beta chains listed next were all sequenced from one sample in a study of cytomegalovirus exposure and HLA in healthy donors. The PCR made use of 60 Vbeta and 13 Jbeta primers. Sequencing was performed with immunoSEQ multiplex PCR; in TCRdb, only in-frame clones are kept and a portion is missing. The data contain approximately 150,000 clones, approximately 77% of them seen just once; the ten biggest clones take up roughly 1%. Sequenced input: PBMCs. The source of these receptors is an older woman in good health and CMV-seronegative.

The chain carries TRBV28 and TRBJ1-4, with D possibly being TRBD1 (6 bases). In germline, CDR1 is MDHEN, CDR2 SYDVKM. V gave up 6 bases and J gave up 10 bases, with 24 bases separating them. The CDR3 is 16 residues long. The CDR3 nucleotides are TGTGCCAGCAGCACCCACGGACAGTTTTTTAACGGAAAACTGTTTTTT. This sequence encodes CASSTHGQFFNGKLFF.

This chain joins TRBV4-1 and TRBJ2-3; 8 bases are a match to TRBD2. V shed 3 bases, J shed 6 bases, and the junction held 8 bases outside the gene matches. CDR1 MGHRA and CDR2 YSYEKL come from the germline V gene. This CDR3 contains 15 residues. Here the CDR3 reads CASSQRTSIPDTQYF. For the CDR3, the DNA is TGCGCCAGCAGCCAGAGGACTAGCATTCCGGATACGCAGTATTTT.

CDR3 sequence reads: CASSLEGGSGTEAFF. Here the CDR3 DNA reads TGCGCCAGCAGCTTGGAAGGGGGATCAGGCACTGAAGCTTTCTTT. The rearrangement joins TRBV5-1 to TRBJ1-1, with D possibly being TRBD1 (6 bases). V dropped 0 bases and J dropped 4 bases, with 13 bases sitting between them. CDR1 is SGHRS and CDR2 is YFSETQ in the germline V gene. This CDR3 is built from 15 residues.

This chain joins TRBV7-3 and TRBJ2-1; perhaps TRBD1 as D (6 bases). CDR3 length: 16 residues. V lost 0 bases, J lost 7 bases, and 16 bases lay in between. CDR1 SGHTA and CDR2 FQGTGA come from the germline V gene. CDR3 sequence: CASSLTPQGTRNEQFF. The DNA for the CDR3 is TGTGCCAGCAGCTTAACCCCCCAGGGGACGCGGAATGAGCAGTTCTTC.

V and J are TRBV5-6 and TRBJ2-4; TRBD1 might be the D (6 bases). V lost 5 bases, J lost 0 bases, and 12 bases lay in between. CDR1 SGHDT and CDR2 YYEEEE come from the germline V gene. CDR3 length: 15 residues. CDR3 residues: CASSFGQPAKNIQYF. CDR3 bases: TGTGCCAGCAGTTTCGGACAGCCAGCCAAAAACATTCAGTACTTC. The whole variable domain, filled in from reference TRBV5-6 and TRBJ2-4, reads DAGVTQSPTHLIKTRGQQVTLRCSPKSGHDTVSWYQQALGQGPQFIFQYYEEEERQRGNFPDRFSGHQFPNYSSELNVNALLLGDSALYLCASSFGQPAKNIQYFGAGTRLSVL.

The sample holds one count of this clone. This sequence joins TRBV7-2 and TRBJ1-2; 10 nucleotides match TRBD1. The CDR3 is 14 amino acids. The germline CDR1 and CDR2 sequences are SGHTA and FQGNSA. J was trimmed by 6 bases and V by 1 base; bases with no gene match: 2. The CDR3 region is CASSLDGTGDGYTF. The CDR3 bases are TGTGCCAGCAGCTTAGACGGGACAGGGGATGGCTACACCTTC.